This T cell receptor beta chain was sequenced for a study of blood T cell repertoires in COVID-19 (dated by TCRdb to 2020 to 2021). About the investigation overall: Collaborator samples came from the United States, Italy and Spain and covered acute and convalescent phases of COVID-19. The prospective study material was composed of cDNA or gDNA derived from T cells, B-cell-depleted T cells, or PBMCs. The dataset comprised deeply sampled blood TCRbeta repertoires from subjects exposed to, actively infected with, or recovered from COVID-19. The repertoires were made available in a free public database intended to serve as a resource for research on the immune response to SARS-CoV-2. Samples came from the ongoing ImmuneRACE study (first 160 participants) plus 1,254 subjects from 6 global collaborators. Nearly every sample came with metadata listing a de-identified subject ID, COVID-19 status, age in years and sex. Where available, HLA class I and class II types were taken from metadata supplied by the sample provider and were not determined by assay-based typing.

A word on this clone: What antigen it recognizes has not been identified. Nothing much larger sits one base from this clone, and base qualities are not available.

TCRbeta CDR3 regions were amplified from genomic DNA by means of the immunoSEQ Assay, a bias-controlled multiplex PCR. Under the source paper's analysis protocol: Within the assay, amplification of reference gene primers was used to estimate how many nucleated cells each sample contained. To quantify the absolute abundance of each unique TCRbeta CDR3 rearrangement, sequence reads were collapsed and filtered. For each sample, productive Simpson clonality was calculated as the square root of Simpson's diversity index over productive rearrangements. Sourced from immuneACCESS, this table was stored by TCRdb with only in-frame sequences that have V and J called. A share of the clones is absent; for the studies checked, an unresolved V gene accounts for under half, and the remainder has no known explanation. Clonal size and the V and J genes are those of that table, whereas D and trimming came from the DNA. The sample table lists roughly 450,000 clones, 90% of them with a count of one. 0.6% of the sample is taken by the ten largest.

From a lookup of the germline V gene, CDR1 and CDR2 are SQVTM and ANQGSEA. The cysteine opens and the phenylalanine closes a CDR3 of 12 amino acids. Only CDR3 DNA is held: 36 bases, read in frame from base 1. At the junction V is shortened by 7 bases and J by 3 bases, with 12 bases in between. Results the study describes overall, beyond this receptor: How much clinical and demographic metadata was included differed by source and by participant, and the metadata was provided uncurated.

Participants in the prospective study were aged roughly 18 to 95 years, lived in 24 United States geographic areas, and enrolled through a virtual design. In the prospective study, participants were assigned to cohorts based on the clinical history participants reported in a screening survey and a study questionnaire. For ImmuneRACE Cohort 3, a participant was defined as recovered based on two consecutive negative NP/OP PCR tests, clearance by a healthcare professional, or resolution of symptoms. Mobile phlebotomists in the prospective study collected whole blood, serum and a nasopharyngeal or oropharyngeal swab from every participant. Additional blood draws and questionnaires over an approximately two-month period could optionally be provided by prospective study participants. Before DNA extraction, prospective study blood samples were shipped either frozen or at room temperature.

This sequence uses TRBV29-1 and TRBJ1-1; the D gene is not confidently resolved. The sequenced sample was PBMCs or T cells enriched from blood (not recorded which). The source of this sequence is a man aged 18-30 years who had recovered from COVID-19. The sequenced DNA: TGCAGCGCCCGCTTAACGGACACTGAAGCTTTCTTT. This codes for CSARLTDTEAFF. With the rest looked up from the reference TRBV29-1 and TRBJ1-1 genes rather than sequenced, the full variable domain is SAVISQKPSRDICQRGTSLTIQCQVDSQVTMMFWYRQQPGQSLTLIATANQGSEATYESGFVIDKFPISRPNLTFSTLTVSNMSPEDSSIYLCSARLTDTEAFFGQGTRLTVV.